The 9 T cell receptor beta chains given below trace back to one sample, sequenced in a study of somatic mutations in cytotoxic T cells in rheumatoid arthritis. Produced via immunoSEQ multiplex PCR; TCRdb's table is partial and in-frame only. The sample records around 19,000 clones, about 80% being singletons. The sequenced sample consisted of CD8+ T cells sorted from blood. All receptors come from an adult with rheumatoid arthritis.

This chain links TRBV6-5 with TRBJ1-2, with 7 positions matching TRBD1. There are 15 residues in the CDR3. V shed 6 bases and J 5 bases; nucleotides not matched to a gene: 12. In germline, CDR1 is MNHEY, CDR2 SVGAGI. CDR3 DNA: TGTGCCAGCAGCCTAACGTTACAGGGGCAGTATGGCTACACCTTC. It encodes CASSLTLQGQYGYTF.

The chain uses TRBV6-1 and TRBJ2-7; the D gene is possibly TRBD2 (5 bases). This CDR3 region has 13 residues. In germline, CDR1 is MNHNS, CDR2 SASEGT. V was clipped by 9 bases and J by 6 bases, with 18 bases between them. CDR3 protein: CASLAGQRGEQYF. In DNA form, the CDR3 reads TGTGCCAGTTTGGCGGGCCAACGCGGCGAGCAGTACTTC.

The chain joins TRBV18 to TRBJ2-1; 11 bases are shared with TRBD2. The germline V gene encodes CDR1 KGHSH and CDR2 LQKENI. The ends lost 5 bases at V and 9 bases at J; junction bases unmatched: 9. CDR3 length: 15 residues. The CDR3 nucleotides read TGTGCCAGCTCATCTCTAGCGGGAGGTTCGGGTGAGCAGTTCTTC. Its translation: CASSSLAGGSGEQFF.

The chain links TRBV6-5 to TRBJ2-7; TRBD1 might be the D (6 bases). The CDR3 runs to 15 residues. Deletions cut 1 base from V and 5 bases from J, with 15 bases between. CDR1 is MNHEY, CDR2 SVGAGI, per germline. CDR3 sequence (DNA): TGTGCCAGCAGTTACTATGGGACAAGGGCAAACGAGCAGTACTTC. Its protein is CASSYYGTRANEQYF.

The J gene is TRBJ1-4, the V gene TRBV7-9, with D maybe TRBD1 (6 bases). In germline, CDR1 is SEHNR, CDR2 FQNEAQ (reference sequence). This CDR3 region has 15 residues. Trimming took off 4 bases at V and 3 bases at J, with 12 bases between the two ends. The CDR3 here is CASSSPQGPNEKLFF. DNA for the CDR3: TGTGCCAGCAGCTCTCCACAGGGCCCTAATGAAAAACTGTTTTTT.

The CDR3 is CAISDTGGYTDTQYF. DNA for the CDR3: TGTGCCATCAGTGACACAGGGGGCTACACAGATACGCAGTATTTT. This chain connects TRBV10-3 to TRBJ2-3; 9 positions agree with TRBD1. Germline lookup yields CDR1 ENHRY and CDR2 SYGVKD. J was trimmed by 2 bases and V by 3 bases; bases with no gene match: 3. CDR3 size: 15 residues.

CDR3 protein: CASSFSSEAFF. DNA for the CDR3: TGTGCCAGCAGCTTCTCCAGTGAAGCTTTCTTT. The chain links TRBV5-6 to TRBJ1-1; D call uncertain. With 2 bases removed from V and 7 bases from J, the gap between germline ends came to 6 bases. The CDR3 extends over 11 amino acids. Germline V lookup: CDR1 SGHDT, CDR2 YYEEEE.

The V call is TRBV30, the J call TRBJ2-6; D possibly corresponds to TRBD2 (5 bases). CDR3 length: 14 residues. Germline V lookup: CDR1 GTSNPN, CDR2 SVGIG (reference sequence). V gave up 2 bases and J gave up 4 bases, with 9 bases separating them. CDR3 nucleotide sequence: TGTGCCTGGAGTTGGGGAGCGGGGGCCAACGTCCTGACTTTC. This translates into CAWSWGAGANVLTF.

In its sample, this clone was seen a few times. The genes are TRBV10-1 and TRBJ2-5, with 9 bases lining up with TRBD2. The CDR3 runs 14 residues. Germline V lookup: CDR1 WNHNN, CDR2 SYGVQD (reference sequence). V shed 5 bases, J shed 3 bases, and the junction held 4 bases outside the gene matches. In nucleotides, the CDR3 is TGCGCCAGCAGTCCTATAGCGGGAGAAGAGACCCAGTACTTC. Protein: CASSPIAGEETQYF.